These T cell receptor beta chains were read from a single sample in a study of T cell clonotyping in hematopoietic cell transplantation. Profiling relied on immunoSEQ multiplex PCR, and the TCRdb table lists in-frame clones only, not all of them. The table lists around 37,000 clones, around 85% of them singletons. The input for sequencing was peripheral blood mononuclear cells, taken before stem cell transplant. The receptors shown here come from a man aged 55 to 70 with acute myeloid leukemia. Some clones in this sample may be carry-over from other donors' samples. Each CDR3 is given with its conserved first and last residue. D genes are given only for firm matches. Some rows mark clone size as missing; the rest say once, few, many or name a class of expanded clone.

J gene	V gene	clone size	D gene	CDR3 protein	CDR3 DNA
TRBJ2-7	TRBV2	-	-	CASRTDTYEQYF	TGTGCCAGCCGCACAGACACCTACGAGCAGTACTTC
TRBJ1-2	TRBV7-2	-	-	CASSLERTNYGYTF	TGTGCCAGCAGCTTAGAACGGACTAACTATGGCTACACCTTC
TRBJ1-1	TRBV7-6	once	-	CASSLSPGNTEAFF	TGTGCCAGCAGCCTATCCCCGGGGAACACTGAAGCTTTCTTT
TRBJ1-2	TRBV14	-	-	CASSQEEAYGYTF	TGTGCCAGCAGCCAAGAAGAAGCATATGGCTACACCTTC
TRBJ2-5	TRBV5-1	-	-	CASSPEGGRETQYF	TGCGCCAGCAGCCCGGAGGGGGGTAGGGAGACCCAGTACTTC
TRBJ2-7	TRBV27	-	TRBD2	CASSTITGTRAYEQYF	TGTGCCAGCAGCACAATTACCGGGACTAGAGCCTACGAGCAGTACTTC
TRBJ1-5	TRBV27	-	-	CASSLGTHQPQHF	TGTGCCAGCAGTTTGGGGACCCATCAGCCCCAGCATTTT
TRBJ1-2	TRBV2	-	-	CASSEMLTVNYGYTF	TGTGCCAGCAGTGAGATGTTAACAGTTAACTATGGCTACACCTTC
TRBJ1-4	TRBV28	-	-	CATRWGATNEKLFF	TGTGCCACCAGGTGGGGGGCAACTAATGAAAAACTGTTTTTT
TRBJ1-6	TRBV30	-	-	CAWSEELGAYNSPLHF	TGTGCCTGGAGTGAAGAGCTGGGAGCCTATAATTCACCCCTCCACTTT
TRBJ2-2	TRBV9	-	TRBD1	CASRARQGSTGELFF	TGTGCCAGCAGGGCAAGACAGGGGTCCACCGGGGAGCTGTTTTTT
TRBJ2-7	TRBV7-6	-	-	CASSLGADYEQYF	TGTGCCAGCAGCTTAGGTGCGGACTACGAGCAGTACTTC
TRBJ2-5	TRBV7-9	-	TRBD2	CASSLPTSGGARETQYF	TGTGCCAGCAGCTTACCGACTAGCGGGGGGGCCAGGGAGACCCAGTACTTC
TRBJ2-3	TRBV6-5	once	TRBD2	CASSWTSHSTDTQYF	TGTGCCAGCAGTTGGACTAGCCATAGCACAGATACGCAGTATTTT
TRBJ1-1	TRBV11-2	-	TRBD1	CASSLTGAALEAFF	TGTGCCAGCAGCTTGACAGGGGCGGCCCTGGAAGCTTTCTTT
TRBJ2-7	TRBV29-1	-	-	CSVELSQGRTGEQYF	TGCAGCGTTGAACTTAGCCAGGGAAGAACCGGGGAGCAGTACTTC
TRBJ2-6	TRBV7-3	once	-	CASSRRVSGANVLTF	TGTGCCAGCAGCCGCAGGGTATCCGGGGCCAACGTCCTGACTTTC
TRBJ1-3	TRBV7-3	-	-	CASSLEGSSGNTIYF	TGTGCCAGCAGCTTAGAAGGGTCCTCTGGAAACACCATATATTTT
TRBJ2-1	TRBV2	-	-	CASSGRRTPPHNEQFF	TGTGCCAGCAGTGGTAGGAGAACGCCGCCCCACAATGAGCAGTTCTTC
TRBJ1-1	TRBV9	few	TRBD1	CASSPRTGTEAFF	TGTGCCAGCAGCCCGCGGACAGGGACTGAAGCTTTCTTT
TRBJ1-5	TRBV5-1	-	-	CASSDGERGEPQHF	TGCGCCAGCAGCGACGGGGAGAGGGGTGAGCCCCAGCATTTT
TRBJ1-1	TRBV5-1	-	TRBD1	CASSSFGQGDTEAFF	TGCGCCAGCAGCAGCTTCGGACAGGGGGACACTGAAGCTTTCTTT
TRBJ2-2	TRBV10-3	-	-	CAISEGGGGSGELFF	TGTGCCATCAGTGAGGGCGGAGGGGGCTCCGGGGAGCTGTTTTTT
TRBJ1-4	TRBV29-1	-	-	CSATQGINEKLFF	TGCAGCGCTACCCAGGGGATTAATGAAAAACTGTTTTTT
TRBJ2-7	TRBV5-1	-	-	CASSLAGSRTYEQYF	TGCGCCAGCAGCTTGGCCGGAAGCCGCACCTACGAGCAGTACTTC
TRBJ1-6	TRBV6-5	few	-	CASSSQGLDNSPLHF	TGTGCCAGCAGTTCGCAGGGGTTAGATAATTCACCCCTCCACTTT
TRBJ2-4	TRBV7-7	-	-	CASSLREEDIQYF	TGTGCTAGCAGCTTAAGGGAGGAGGACATTCAGTACTTC
TRBJ1-2	TRBV5-6	-	TRBD1	CASSRDRGGLINYGYTF	TGTGCCAGCAGTAGGGACAGGGGCGGCTTGATTAACTATGGCTACACCTTC
TRBJ2-7	TRBV7-2	-	-	CASSLVSSYEQYF	TGTGCCAGCAGCTTAGTTTCCAGCTACGAGCAGTACTTC
TRBJ1-1	TRBV4-3	-	-	CASSPRGNTEAFF	TGCGCCAGCAGCCCGAGGGGGAACACTGAAGCTTTCTTT
TRBJ2-1	TRBV7-9	-	-	CASSLYAINEQFF	TGTGCCAGCAGCTTATATGCCATCAATGAGCAGTTCTTC
TRBJ1-1	TRBV7-6	-	-	CASSFPHPEAFF	TGTGCCAGCAGCTTTCCCCACCCTGAAGCTTTCTTT
TRBJ1-2	TRBV10-1	-	TRBD1	CASSEFTGQVNYGYTF	TGCGCCAGCAGTGAATTCACGGGACAGGTGAACTATGGCTACACCTTC
TRBJ2-5	TRBV15	few	TRBD2	CATSGGLAGSQETQYF	TGTGCCACCAGCGGGGGACTAGCGGGGTCCCAAGAGACCCAGTACTTC
TRBJ1-5	TRBV30	-	-	CAWSVWGQGINQPQHF	TGTGCCTGGAGTGTGTGGGGTCAGGGGATAAATCAGCCCCAGCATTTT
TRBJ2-1	TRBV9	-	TRBD2	CASSSVAGGSYYNEQFF	TGTGCCAGCAGTTCGGTAGCGGGGGGATCGTACTACAATGAGCAGTTCTTC
TRBJ1-5	TRBV28	once	TRBD1	CASRLPGGSNQPQHF	TGTGCCAGCCGCCTTCCAGGGGGCAGCAATCAGCCCCAGCATTTT
TRBJ1-2	TRBV5-6	-	-	CASSLGAGNYGYTF	TGTGCCAGCAGCTTGGGGGCAGGGAACTATGGCTACACCTTC
TRBJ1-1	TRBV30	-	-	CAWSVVGGPTEAFF	TGTGCCTGGAGTGTAGTTGGGGGACCCACTGAAGCTTTCTTT
TRBJ1-2	TRBV20-1	few	TRBD1	CSATQGDGYTF	TGCAGTGCTACACAGGGGGATGGCTACACCTTC
TRBJ1-2	TRBV6-6	-	TRBD1	CASSGGTVYGGYTF	TGTGCCAGCAGTGGCGGGACAGTTTACGGTGGCTACACCTTC
TRBJ1-2	TRBV19	-	-	CASVGGPPNYGYTF	TGTGCCAGTGTAGGGGGGCCGCCTAACTATGGCTACACCTTC
TRBJ1-6	TRBV28	-	TRBD1	CASSGTGGLGRRWELHF	TGTGCCAGCAGTGGGACAGGGGGCTTGGGGAGAAGGTGGGAACTCCACTTT
TRBJ1-1	TRBV6-1	-	-	CASSASGESTEAFF	TGTGCCAGCAGTGCCTCGGGGGAGTCAACTGAAGCTTTCTTT
TRBJ2-7	TRBV7-2	once	TRBD1	CASGTGAYYEQYF	TGTGCCAGCGGGACAGGGGCTTACTACGAGCAGTACTTC
TRBJ1-2	TRBV11-2	-	-	CASSRQTSGGYTF	TGTGCCAGCAGCCGACAGACCTCTGGTGGCTACACCTTC
TRBJ2-2	TRBV5-1	once	-	CASSLGYPTGANTGELFF	TGCGCCAGCAGCCTGGGGTACCCCACAGGAGCGAACACCGGGGAGCTGTTTTTT
TRBJ1-1	TRBV20-1	-	-	CSAPETAGAFF	TGCAGTGCCCCCGAGACAGCAGGTGCTTTCTTT
TRBJ2-5	TRBV4-1	-	-	CASSQDSTGTGETQYF	TGCGCCAGCAGCCAAGATTCTACGGGGACGGGGGAGACCCAGTACTTC
TRBJ2-7	TRBV5-1	-	-	CASSLRGAQGEQYF	TGCGCCAGCAGCTTGCGGGGGGCGCAGGGCGAGCAGTACTTC
TRBJ1-5	TRBV7-2	-	-	CASSLGVKGNQPQHF	TGTGCCAGCAGCTTGGGGGTTAAGGGCAATCAGCCCCAGCATTTT
TRBJ1-2	TRBV7-3	-	-	CASSLTTAYGYTF	TGTGCCAGCAGTCTTACGACAGCCTATGGCTACACCTTC
TRBJ2-6	TRBV29-1	-	-	CSVGGANVLTF	TGCAGCGTTGGTGGGGCCAACGTCCTGACTTTC